These 32 T cell receptor beta chains share one sample of origin, sequenced in a study of early T cells in non-severe SARS-CoV-2 infection. TCRdb re-derived calls from the 5' RACE reads in MiXCR, one entry per CDR3 protein. This table has some 30,000 distinct CDR3 sequences, more than 3.5% appearing once. Sequenced sample: whole blood. These receptors were taken from an adult who was a healthcare worker with PCR-confirmed SARS-CoV-2 infection or an uninfected control (not recorded which).

Only a few counts were recorded for this clonotype. This rearrangement joins TRBV19 to TRBJ2-3; no firm D call. Germline V CDR1 and CDR2: LNHDA, SQIVND (reference sequence). Trimming stripped 6 bases from V and 2 bases from J, with 9 bases between. The CDR3 spans 13 residues. The CDR3 bases are TGTGCCAGTAGACGACCAATCACAGATACGCAGTATTTT. It codes for CASRRPITDTQYF.

There are many counts of this clonotype. The chain joins TRBV10-1 to TRBJ1-3; D remains ambiguous. The CDR3 extends over 14 amino acids. V was trimmed by 0 bases and J by 3 bases, leaving 6 bases between them. Germline V gives CDR1 WNHNN, CDR2 SYGVQD (reference sequence). This CDR3 reads CASSESRVGNTIYF. CDR3 bases: TGCGCCAGCAGTGAGTCTCGAGTTGGAAACACCATATATTTT.

Only a few counts were recorded for this clonotype. This chain links TRBV5-4 with TRBJ1-1; D may be TRBD1 (5 bases). The V end lost 2 bases, the J end lost 11 bases, and 19 bases lay between the germline ends. This CDR3 is 14 amino acids long. Germline assignment: CDR1 SGHNT and CDR2 YYREEE (reference sequence). The CDR3 coding sequence is TGTGCCAGCAGCTTACAAGGGACCCCGGGGGAGGCTTTCTTT. Translation gives CASSLQGTPGEAFF.

Ten or more counts support this clonotype. The rearrangement uses TRBV7-8 and TRBJ2-1; 10 bases agree with TRBD2. V was pared by 5 bases and J by 0 bases, with 4 bases of the junction left unmatched. CDR1 SGHVS and CDR2 FQNEAQ come from the germline V gene. This CDR3 spans 16 amino acids. CDR3 DNA sequence: TGTGCCAGCAGCCATGCTAGCGGGGGCTCCTACAATGAGCAGTTCTTC. Translating it yields CASSHASGGSYNEQFF.

This clonotype was seen at least ten times. CDR3 in DNA: TGTGCCAGCGGACAGAGCACGAGCAATCAGCCCCAGCATTTT. Encoded protein: CASGQSTSNQPQHF. The chain couples TRBV2 to TRBJ1-5; D is possibly TRBD1 (6 bases). The CDR3 runs 14 residues. Trimming cost V 8 bases and J 1 base, with 12 bases left between them. Germline V gene data show CDR1 as SNHLY and CDR2 as FYNNEI.

This clonotype showed up just a few times. This chain connects TRBV20-1 to TRBJ2-4, with TRBD2 identical over 8 bases. The V and J ends lost 3 bases and 0 bases, in that order; junction bases with no gene match: 10. The germline V gene encodes CDR1 DFQATT and CDR2 SNEGSKA (reference sequence). The CDR3 consists of 17 residues. CDR3 protein: CSASRLTSGLAKNIQYF. The DNA of the CDR3 is TGCAGTGCTAGTCGTTTAACTAGCGGACTAGCCAAAAACATTCAGTACTTC.

This clonotype showed up just once. It may be a read error: a sequence one base away is much more abundant. This sequence joins TRBV6-6 and TRBJ2-7; D possibly uses TRBD1 or TRBD2 (6 bases each). Trimming took 5 bases from V and 11 from J, leaving 25 bases between them. CDR1 MNHNY and CDR2 SVGAGI come from the germline V gene (reference sequence). The CDR3 extends over 15 amino acids. CDR3 bases: TGTGCCAGCAGTGCCAAGTGGGGGGCCCAAGAAAAGAAGTACTTC. This translates into CASSAKWGAQEKKYF.

The CDR3 nucleotides are TGTGCCAGCATGAATGGGGCCAACGTCCTGACTTTC. Amino acids: CASMNGANVLTF. The rearrangement links TRBV6-5 to TRBJ2-6; no definite D call. V lost 7 bases and J lost 3, with 4 bases in between. Germline V gene data show CDR1 as MNHEY and CDR2 as SVGAGI. The CDR3 is 12 amino acids.

This clonotype appeared many times. The chain couples TRBV10-3 to TRBJ2-3; 9 nucleotides agree with TRBD2. J gave up 3 bases and V 3 bases, and 7 bases lay outside the gene matches. This CDR3 is built from 16 residues. CDR1 and CDR2 from the germline V gene are ENHRY and SYGVKD. The CDR3 DNA sequence: TGTGCCATCAGTGATGGGCGGGAGGGCCCTACAGATACGCAGTATTTT. It yields the protein CAISDGREGPTDTQYF.

This clonotype occurred a few times. V gene TRBV7-8 combines with J gene TRBJ2-5; D possibly matches TRBD1 or TRBD2 (5 bases each). Trimming stripped 6 bases from V and 2 bases from J, with 13 bases between. The CDR3 is made up of 14 amino acids. CDR1 is SGHVS and CDR2 is FQNEAQ in the germline V gene. The CDR3, as DNA: TGTGCCAGCAGATATCCGGGACGGCAAGAGACCCAGTACTTC. Translating it yields CASRYPGRQETQYF.

By proportion, this clonotype is medium-sized (0.01 to 0.1%). The chain combines TRBV30 with TRBJ1-1, with D hard to call. V was clipped by 5 bases and J by 6 bases, with 10 bases between them. This CDR3 has 11 amino acids. Germline-derived CDR1 and CDR2 are GTSNPN and SVGIG (reference sequence). The CDR3 DNA reads TGTGCCTGGTCTGTCCTCGCTGAAGCTTTCTTT. Its translation is CAWSVLAEAFF.

The table lists this clonotype with many counts. The V and J genes are TRBV20-1 and TRBJ2-1, with 8 bases that match TRBD1. Germline CDR1 DFQATT, CDR2 SNEGSKA (reference sequence). This CDR3 is built from 13 residues. The CDR3 reads CVPTGGSYNEQFF. In nucleotides, the CDR3 is TGCGTACCCACAGGGGGCTCCTACAATGAGCAGTTCTTC.

This clonotype came up many times. The J gene is TRBJ2-1, the V gene TRBV15; 8 nucleotides align to TRBD1. The CDR3 loop spans 17 amino acids. Germline V gives CDR1 LNHNV, CDR2 YYDKDF (reference sequence). The V and J ends lost 0 bases and 7 bases, in that order; junction bases with no gene match: 11. The CDR3 loop reads CATSRDLLGQGANEQFF. CDR3 DNA: TGTGCCACCAGCAGAGATCTCTTGGGCCAGGGGGCGAATGAGCAGTTCTTC.

The sample holds many counts of this clonotype. V is TRBV10-3 and J is TRBJ1-1; 8 bases map to TRBD1. Germline CDR1 is ENHRY and CDR2 is SYGVKD. The CDR3 has 14 amino acids. Trimming at V came to 6 bases and at J to 2 bases, leaving 5 bases not matched to a gene. CDR3 loop: CAISETGENTEAFF. Written as DNA, the CDR3 is TGTGCCATCAGCGAGACAGGGGAAAACACTGAAGCTTTCTTT.

In its sample, this clonotype was seen a few times. J is TRBJ2-1 and V is TRBV11-2, with TRBD1 identical over 7 bases. J was trimmed by 12 bases and V by 5 bases; bases with no gene match: 19. Germline CDR1 and CDR2: SGHAT and FQNNGV. This CDR3 comprises 16 residues. The CDR3 DNA follows: TGTGCCAGCAGCCCTAGTACCGGGACAGCGTTTTTGGGGCAGTTCTTC. This translates into CASSPSTGTAFLGQFF.

This clonotype has at least ten counts. The rearrangement uses TRBV29-1 and TRBJ1-3, with D perhaps TRBD1 (6 bases). CDR3 size: 16 residues. The ends were cut back, 6 bases at V and 0 bases at J, with 18 bases in the middle. Germline lookup yields CDR1 SQVTM and CDR2 ANQGSEA. The CDR3 coding sequence is TGCAGCGTCCGAGGAGGGGGGACAAACTCTGGAAACACCATATATTTT. Translating gives CSVRGGGTNSGNTIYF.

This clonotype was seen ten or more times. The chain recombines TRBV6-2 or TRBV6-3 with TRBJ1-2, with a possible D match to TRBD1 (6 bases). The CDR3 spans 16 residues. V was cut by 5 bases and J by 4 bases, with 20 bases left in between. Germline loops: CDR1 MNHEY, CDR2 SVGEGT. Here the CDR3 reads CASSGVDRPATYGYTF. The CDR3 region has the DNA TGTGCCAGCAGTGGTGTTGACAGGCCTGCCACCTATGGCTACACCTTC.

This clonotype was detected ten times or more. The chain has TRBV6-2 or TRBV6-3 and TRBJ1-1; unclear D gene. This CDR3 has 14 amino acids. Trimming cost V 5 bases and J 3 bases, with 13 bases left between them. Germline V gene data show CDR1 as MNHEY and CDR2 as SVGEGT. CDR3 DNA: TGTGCCAGCAGTACATACGGCGATGACACTGAAGCTTTCTTT. Amino acids: CASSTYGDDTEAFF.

This clonotype was recorded at least ten times. The rearrangement joins TRBV7-3 to TRBJ1-1; tentative D call: TRBD1 (5 bases). CDR3 length equals 14 residues. V lost 2 bases to trimming and J lost 7 bases, with 14 bases between them. Germline V gives CDR1 SGHTA, CDR2 FQGTGA. The CDR3 loop is CASSLVGQGVEAFF. The CDR3 DNA sequence: TGTGCCAGCAGCTTAGTCGGTCAGGGAGTTGAAGCTTTCTTT.

This clonotype was found many times. The chain carries TRBV5-6 and TRBJ1-2; 9 bases are a match to TRBD1. Germline V lookup: CDR1 SGHDT, CDR2 YYEEEE. The V segment lost 4 bases and the J segment 8 bases; nucleotides outside the gene matches: 6. The CDR3 consists of 13 residues. The CDR3 region is CASSRDRVPGYTF. DNA for the CDR3: TGTGCCAGCAGCCGGGACAGGGTACCCGGCTACACCTTC.

This clonotype was recorded many times. The V gene is TRBV5-1, the J gene TRBJ1-3, with 8 bases fitting TRBD1. The J segment lost 3 bases and the V segment lost 5 bases, leaving 7 bases of the junction unmatched. The CDR3 is 15 residues long. Germline V gene sequence: CDR1 SGHRS, CDR2 YFSETQ. The CDR3 coding sequence is TGCGCCAGCAGTAGTGGACAGGGCTTTGGAAACACCATATATTTT. It translates to CASSSGQGFGNTIYF.

This clonotype has at least ten counts. The rearrangement uses TRBV5-6 and TRBJ2-2; 8 nucleotides match TRBD1. The CDR3 runs 14 residues. The V gene's germline CDR1 is SGHDT and CDR2 YYEEEE. The J segment lost 7 bases and the V segment lost 3 bases, leaving 5 bases of the junction unmatched. The CDR3 is CASSYTGGFGELFF. In DNA, the CDR3 is TGTGCCAGCAGCTACACAGGGGGATTCGGGGAGCTGTTTTTT. Looking up the rest from reference TRBV5-6 and TRBJ2-2 gives the full variable domain: DAGVTQSPTHLIKTRGQQVTLRCSPKSGHDTVSWYQQALGQGPQFIFQYYEEEERQRGNFPDRFSGHQFPNYSSELNVNALLLGDSALYLCASSYTGGFGELFFGEGSRLTVL.

This clonotype was observed many times. CDR3 sequence (DNA): TGTGCCAGCAGCTCCGTCGAGGGGGATCGTCGAGGCTACACCTTC. Protein sequence: CASSSVEGDRRGYTF. The chain recombines TRBV7-9 with TRBJ1-2; D is possibly TRBD1 (6 bases). The V and J ends lost 4 bases and 8 bases respectively, with 20 bases between them. Germline CDR1 and CDR2: SEHNR and FQNEAQ (reference sequence). The CDR3 is 15 amino acids.

This clonotype has a count of ten or more. This chain joins TRBV30 and TRBJ2-1; the D gene is possibly TRBD2 (6 bases). The CDR3 spans 15 residues. The germline gives CDR1 GTSNPN, CDR2 SVGIG (reference sequence). V was shortened by 3 bases and J by 7 bases, with 19 bases between the two germline ends. The CDR3 nucleotides read TGTGCCTGGAGCCTAGGGCGGCCCGGAGGGAATGAGCAGTTCTTC. Its protein is CAWSLGRPGGNEQFF.

In its sample, this clonotype was seen many times. The V and J genes are TRBV5-1 and TRBJ1-2; tentatively, D is TRBD1 (5 bases). The CDR3 extends over 14 amino acids. Germline-derived CDR1 and CDR2 are SGHRS and YFSETQ. The V end was cut by 0 bases, the J end by 4 bases, with 10 bases between. The CDR3 region has the DNA TGCGCCAGCAGCTTGGAAGGGGATAGCTATGGCTACACCTTC. Its protein product is CASSLEGDSYGYTF.

Ten or more counts support this clonotype. The chain links TRBV12-3 or TRBV12-4 to TRBJ2-1, with D perhaps given as TRBD1 or TRBD2 (6 bases each). This CDR3 region has 13 residues. The germline V and J ends were trimmed by 8 bases and 5 bases, with 13 bases remaining between them. The CDR3 bases are TGTGCCAGCCGGGGGCGGGTTGACAATGAGCAGTTCTTC. Encoded protein: CASRGRVDNEQFF.

This clonotype was recorded a few times. The chain links TRBV6-1 to TRBJ2-5; 7 nucleotides agree with TRBD2. With V trimmed by 8 bases and J by 5 bases, 14 bases remained unmatched. Germline assignment: CDR1 MNHNS and CDR2 SASEGT. This CDR3 has 15 amino acids. The CDR3 sequence: CASCVRGRVLETQYF. CDR3 in DNA: TGTGCCAGCTGCGTACGCGGGAGAGTTTTGGAGACCCAGTACTTC.

This clonotype was recorded at least ten times. J is TRBJ2-3 and V is TRBV11-2; 11 bases line up with TRBD2. Per germline, CDR1 SGHAT and CDR2 FQNNGV. The ends lost 2 bases at V and 2 bases at J; junction bases unmatched: 6. The CDR3 loop spans 17 amino acids. As DNA, the CDR3 is TGTGCCAGCAGCTTATCACTACTAGCGGGGGACACAGATACGCAGTATTTT. It specifies CASSLSLLAGDTDTQYF.

The rearrangement joins TRBV7-8 to TRBJ1-2, with 7 bases that match TRBD1. This CDR3 is 14 amino acids long. V lost 1 base to trimming and J lost 5 bases; unmatched junction nucleotides: 4. The germline V gene has CDR1 SGHVS and CDR2 FQNEAQ. The DNA of the CDR3 is TGTGCCAGCAGCTTAGATGGGACAGCTTATGGCTACACCTTC. Protein product: CASSLDGTAYGYTF.

This clonotype was detected ten times or more. The rearrangement joins TRBV18 to TRBJ2-5; TRBD1 matches 8 bases. V shed 3 bases and J 4 bases; nucleotides not matched to a gene: 7. The CDR3 has 15 residues. CDR1 is KGHSH, CDR2 LQKENI, per germline. CDR3 DNA sequence: TGTGCCAGCTCACCTGGTGACAGGGGTGGAGAGACCCAGTACTTC. This gives the protein CASSPGDRGGETQYF.

This clonotype has more than one count but fewer than ten. CDR3 loop: CASSPTGTKPYEQYF. CDR3 nucleotides: TGTGCCAGCAGCCCTACCGGGACTAAGCCCTACGAGCAGTACTTC. The rearrangement uses TRBV7-2 and TRBJ2-7; 7 bases fit TRBD2. Germline CDR1 and CDR2: SGHTA and FQGNSA. The J segment lost 2 bases and the V segment lost 5 bases, leaving 9 bases of the junction unmatched. CDR3 length: 15 residues.

This clonotype was seen many times. The chain recombines TRBV14 with TRBJ2-2; 8 bases match TRBD1. CDR1 and CDR2 from the germline V gene are SGHDN and FVKESK. The CDR3 is 16 amino acids. The V segment lost 5 bases and the J segment 7 bases; nucleotides outside the gene matches: 12. In DNA form, the CDR3 reads TGTGCCAGCAGCTTCCCGGGACAGGACCGACACGGGGAGCTGTTTTTT. Protein sequence: CASSFPGQDRHGELFF. Full variable domain (rest looked up from reference TRBV14 and TRBJ2-2): EAGVTQFPSHSVIEKGQTVTLRCDPISGHDNLYWYRRVMGKEIKFLLHFVKESKQDESGMPNNRFLAERTGGTYSTLKVQPAELEDSGVYFCASSFPGQDRHGELFFGEGSRLTVL.